The source of this TCR beta chain is a study of T cell responses to AZD1222 COVID-19 vaccine. Of note for this clone: Its specificity is unknown.

General study results and limits: In a largely white British group with more females than males, clonal diversity was possibly underestimated.

This table comes from immunoSEQ multiplex PCR, and its TCRdb copy is limited to in-frame clones, with some not included. The table has 150,000 or so clones, approximately 86% seen once; the top ten hold 5.5% to 7%. Unmatched junction bases numbered 17, after V lost 6 bases and J lost 7 bases. The CDR3 extends over 18 amino acids. The germline V gene encodes CDR1 MNHEY and CDR2 SVGEGT. This material consisted of peripheral blood, taken after recovery from COVID-19. This sequence originates from an adult who had recovered from COVID-19. The chain is built from TRBV6-2 or TRBV6-3 and TRBJ2-2; 10 positions match TRBD1. The CDR3 loop is CASSLTTGGAGNVGELFF. Written as DNA, the CDR3 is TGTGCCAGCAGCCTTACGACAGGGGGCGCCGGTAACGTCGGGGAGCTGTTTTTT.